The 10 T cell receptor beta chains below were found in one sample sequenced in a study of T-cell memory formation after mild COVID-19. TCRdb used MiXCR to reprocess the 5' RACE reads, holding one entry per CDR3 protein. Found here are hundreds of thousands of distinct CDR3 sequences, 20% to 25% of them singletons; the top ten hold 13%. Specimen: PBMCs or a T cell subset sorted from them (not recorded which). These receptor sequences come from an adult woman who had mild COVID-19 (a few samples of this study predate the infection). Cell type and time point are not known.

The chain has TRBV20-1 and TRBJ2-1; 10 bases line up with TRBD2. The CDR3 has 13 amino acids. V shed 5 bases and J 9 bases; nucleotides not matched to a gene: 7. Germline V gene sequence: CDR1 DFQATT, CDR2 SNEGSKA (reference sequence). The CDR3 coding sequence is TGCAGTGCTCCCCGGCTAGCGGGAGTTGAGCAGTTCTTC. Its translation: CSAPRLAGVEQFF.

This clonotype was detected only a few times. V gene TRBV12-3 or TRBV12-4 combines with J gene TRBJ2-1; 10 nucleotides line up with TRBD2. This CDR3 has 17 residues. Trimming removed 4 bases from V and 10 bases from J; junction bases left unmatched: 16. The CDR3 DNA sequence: TGTGCCAGCAGTTCGCTGCACGGGACTAGCGAGGTTAGGGAGCAGTTCTTC. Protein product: CASSSLHGTSEVREQFF.

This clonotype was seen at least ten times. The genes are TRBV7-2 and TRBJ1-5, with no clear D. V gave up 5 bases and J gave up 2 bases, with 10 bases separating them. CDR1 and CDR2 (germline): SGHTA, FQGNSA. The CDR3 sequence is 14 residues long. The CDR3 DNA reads TGTGCCAGCAGCACTAGGGCAGGCAATCAGCCCCAGCATTTT. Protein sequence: CASSTRAGNQPQHF.

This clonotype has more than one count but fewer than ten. The CDR3 coding sequence is TGTGCCAGCAGTTACTCCCAGGGGGGGAGCACCGGGGAGCTGTTTTTT. It specifies CASSYSQGGSTGELFF. The chain combines TRBV6-5 with TRBJ2-2; D assignment may be TRBD1 or TRBD2 (7 bases each). Trimming removed 0 bases at V and 4 bases at J, with 12 bases between. The germline V gene has CDR1 MNHEY and CDR2 SVGAGI. The CDR3 totals 16 residues.

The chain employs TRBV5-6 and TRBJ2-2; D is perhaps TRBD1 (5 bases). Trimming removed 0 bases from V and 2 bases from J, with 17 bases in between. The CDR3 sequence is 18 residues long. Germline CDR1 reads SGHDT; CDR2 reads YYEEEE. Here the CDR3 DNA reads TGTGCCAGCAGCTTGGGTCCCCCGGGTGGGGCAAACACCGGGGAGCTGTTTTTT. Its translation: CASSLGPPGGANTGELFF.

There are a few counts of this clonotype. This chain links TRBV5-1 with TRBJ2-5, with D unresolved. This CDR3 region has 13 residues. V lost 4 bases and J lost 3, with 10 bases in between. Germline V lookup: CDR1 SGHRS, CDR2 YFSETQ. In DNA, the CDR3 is TGCGCCAGCAGCCTTACTCCAGAAGAGACCCAGTACTTC. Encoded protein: CASSLTPEETQYF.

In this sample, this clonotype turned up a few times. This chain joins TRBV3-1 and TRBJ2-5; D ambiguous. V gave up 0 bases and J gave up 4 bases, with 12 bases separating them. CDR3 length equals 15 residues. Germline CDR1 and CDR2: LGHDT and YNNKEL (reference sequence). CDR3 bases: TGTGCCAGCAGCCAAGAAGATAGGCGTAGAGAGACCCAGTACTTC. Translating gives CASSQEDRRRETQYF.

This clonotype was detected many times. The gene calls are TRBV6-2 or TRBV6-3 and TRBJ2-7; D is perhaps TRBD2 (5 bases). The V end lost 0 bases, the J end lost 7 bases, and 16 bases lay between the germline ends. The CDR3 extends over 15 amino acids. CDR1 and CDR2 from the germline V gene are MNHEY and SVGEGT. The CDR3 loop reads CASSYSEDGGGEQYF. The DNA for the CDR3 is TGTGCCAGCAGTTACTCGGAAGACGGAGGTGGAGAGCAGTACTTC.

CDR3 sequence: CASSYSGTSYGNYGYTF. Written as DNA, the CDR3 is TGTGCCAGCAGCTACTCCGGGACCTCCTATGGGAACTATGGCTACACCTTC. The J gene is TRBJ1-2, the V gene TRBV7-9; TRBD1 is a possible D gene (5 bases). The CDR3 contains 17 residues. V was cut by 4 bases and J by 2 bases, with 20 bases left in between. Germline V gene sequence: CDR1 SEHNR, CDR2 FQNEAQ (reference sequence).

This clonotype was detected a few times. CDR3 loop: CATSAAPGSEAFF. The CDR3 bases are TGTGCCACCAGTGCAGCCCCGGGGAGTGAAGCTTTCTTT. The chain employs TRBV24-1 and TRBJ1-1; the D is unclear. CDR1 is KGHDR, CDR2 SFDVKD, per germline. Trimming removed 5 bases from V and 7 bases from J, with 13 bases in between. The CDR3 totals 13 residues.